This is a list of T cell receptor beta chains from one sample in a study of shared clonotypes between healthy human individuals. Sequencing used immunoSEQ multiplex PCR; TCRdb keeps in-frame clones, though not all of them. The data hold 2 million to 2.5 million clones, with 85% to 95% observed a single time. Sequences were obtained from naive CD4+ T cells sorted from blood. The receptors originated from a man between 18 and 35 years old in good health. CDR3s include the opening cysteine and the closing phenylalanine or tryptophan. A D gene is named only where the DNA matches it firmly. Not every row has a clone size; where given, it reads once, few, many or a size class.

clone_size j_call d_call v_call cdr3_nt cdr3_aa
once TRBJ2-7 NA TRBV6-6 TGTGCCAGCAGTTACCGACGGACAGCCCCCTACGAGCAGTACTTC CASSYRRTAPYEQYF
NA TRBJ2-2 NA TRBV6-5 TGTGCCACCAAGCCTGCAGGGCTAAACACCGGGGAGCTGTTTTTT CATKPAGLNTGELFF
NA TRBJ2-1 NA TRBV15 TGTGCCACCAGCTTTCCAGGACCTGAGCAGTTCTTC CATSFPGPEQFF
NA TRBJ2-7 TRBD1 TRBV2 TGTGCCAGCAGTGCGGACAGGGGTGGTGAGCAGTACTTC CASSADRGGEQYF
NA TRBJ2-7 NA TRBV7-9 TGTGCCAGCAGCTTAGGCCAGAGCTCCTACGAGCAGTACTTC CASSLGQSSYEQYF
NA TRBJ1-3 NA TRBV5-1 TGCGCCAGCAGCACGACGGATTTCTCTGGAAACACCATATATTTT CASSTTDFSGNTIYF
NA TRBJ1-5 TRBD1 TRBV29-1 TGCAGCGTTGAAGAGACAGGGGGACAGCCCCAGCATTTT CSVEETGGQPQHF
NA TRBJ2-1 NA TRBV18 TGTGCCAGCTCACCACCCTCCCAATTCAATGAGCAGTTCTTC CASSPPSQFNEQFF
NA TRBJ2-1 NA TRBV7-3 TGTGCCAGCAGCTTAACGACTTACAATGAGCAGTTCTTC CASSLTTYNEQFF
NA TRBJ2-5 NA TRBV5-1 TGCGCCAGCAGCTCCCAGGGAGCAGGAGAGACCCAGTACTTC CASSSQGAGETQYF
NA TRBJ2-5 TRBD2 TRBV13 TGTGCCAGCAGCTTAGGATGGGAGGGTCAAGAGACCCAGTACTTC CASSLGWEGQETQYF
NA TRBJ2-7 TRBD1 TRBV7-2 TGTGCCAGCAGCAACAGGGGGGTGTCCTACGAGCAGTACTTC CASSNRGVSYEQYF
few TRBJ1-1 NA TRBV5-3 TGTGCCAGAAGCGGGGGATTAGTGGAGGTTAGGGCCGTAAATCCGATGAACACTGAAGCTTTCTTT CARSGGLVEVRAVNPMNTEAFF
once TRBJ2-7 NA TRBV5-5 TGTGCCAGCGGCAGAGGGCACGACGAGCAGTACTTC CASGRGHDEQYF
NA TRBJ2-5 NA TRBV5-1 TGCGCCAGCAGCTTGGGGCCCGGGCGGGGAATTCAAGAGACCCAGTACTTC CASSLGPGRGIQETQYF
NA TRBJ2-7 TRBD2 TRBV11-2 TGTGCCAGCAGCTTAAGACTAGCGGGAGGCCGCTCCTACGAGCAGTACTTC CASSLRLAGGRSYEQYF
NA TRBJ2-4 TRBD1 TRBV30 TGTGCCTGGAGTGAACGGGGACAGCTAAAAAACATTCAGTACTTC CAWSERGQLKNIQYF
NA TRBJ2-3 NA TRBV30 TGTGCCTGGAGGCAAGCGGACTACGGCACAGATACGCAGTATTTT CAWRQADYGTDTQYF
NA TRBJ1-2 NA TRBV7-2 TGTGCCAGCAGCTTAGTGGGGACCGGGACTCGGGGCTATGGCTACACCTTC CASSLVGTGTRGYGYTF
NA TRBJ2-3 NA TRBV28 TGTGCCAGCAGTTTTGTTAATTCGGGGATCGGCACAGATACGCAGTATTTT CASSFVNSGIGTDTQYF
NA TRBJ1-1 NA TRBV28 TGTGCCAGCAGTCAAGGAGGTTCCAACACTGAAGCTTTCTTT CASSQGGSNTEAFF
NA TRBJ2-7 TRBD2 TRBV30 TGTGCCTGGACTAGCGGGAGGCCCTCCGGGGAGCAGTACTTC CAWTSGRPSGEQYF
NA TRBJ1-1 NA TRBV7-9 TGTGCCAGCAGCTTAGGCCAGGGGTCAGTACCTGAAGCTTTCTTT CASSLGQGSVPEAFF
NA TRBJ2-7 TRBD2 TRBV25-1 TGTGCCAGCAGTGGAGCCCCGGGGGGACCCTCCTACGAGCAGTACTTC CASSGAPGGPSYEQYF
NA TRBJ1-5 NA TRBV6-1 TGTGCCAGCAGTGAAGCATCGAATCAGCCCCAGCATTTT CASSEASNQPQHF
NA TRBJ1-5 NA TRBV5-5 TGTGCCAGCACGCTCCGCCTGGACAGTAGCAATCAGCCCCAGCATTTT CASTLRLDSSNQPQHF
NA TRBJ2-1 NA TRBV5-4 TGTGCCAGCAGGTCTGGGGGTATAAGCTCCTACAATGAGCAGTTCTTC CASRSGGISSYNEQFF
NA TRBJ1-2 NA TRBV10-3 TGTGCCATCAGCAAGGGGGAATCCTATGGCTACACCTTC CAISKGESYGYTF
NA TRBJ1-1 NA TRBV6-5 TGTGCCAGCAGTCTCGGGAGATACACTGAAGCTTTCTTT CASSLGRYTEAFF
NA TRBJ2-3 TRBD1 TRBV5-4 TGTGCCAGCAGCTACCGGACAGGGGGCGACACAGATACGCAGTATTTT CASSYRTGGDTDTQYF
NA TRBJ2-7 NA TRBV7-9 TGTGCCAGCAGCTTTACAGGTTACGAGCAGTACTTC CASSFTGYEQYF
NA TRBJ1-5 NA TRBV6-6 TGTGCCAGCAGTTATTGGGGAAGCAATCAGCCCCAGCATTTT CASSYWGSNQPQHF
once TRBJ2-5 NA TRBV11-2 TGTGCCAGCAGCTTAGCGAGGACCCAGTACTTC CASSLARTQYF
NA TRBJ2-7 TRBD2 TRBV19 TGTGCCAGTAGTATTGGCGGCGGGAGTTCCACCTACGAGCAGTACTTC CASSIGGGSSTYEQYF
NA TRBJ1-3 NA TRBV18 TGTGCCAGCTCACCAGCGTGGAGGGGCTCTGGAAACACCATATATTTT CASSPAWRGSGNTIYF
NA TRBJ2-7 TRBD2 TRBV5-6 TGTGCCAGCAGCTTAAGGTCCGGGACTAGCGGGAGTGAGCAGTACTTC CASSLRSGTSGSEQYF
NA TRBJ1-1 NA TRBV10-3 TGTGCCATCAGTGGAGTCCCGAACACTGAAGCTTTCTTT CAISGVPNTEAFF
NA TRBJ2-3 TRBD1 TRBV29-1 TGCAGCGTGGCCCGGGACAGGGGAACAGATACGCAGTATTTT CSVARDRGTDTQYF
NA TRBJ2-3 NA TRBV27 TGTGCCAGCAGTTTGGGTCTTCCGGACGCGACTAGCACAGATACGCAGTATTTT CASSLGLPDATSTDTQYF
NA TRBJ2-7 TRBD2 TRBV11-2 TGTGCCAGCAGCTCTCTAGCGGGGGCCACCTACGAGCAGTACTTC CASSSLAGATYEQYF
NA TRBJ2-3 NA TRBV10-2 TGCGCCAGCAGTGAGCCGATGTTGGGTGCAGATACGCAGTATTTT CASSEPMLGADTQYF
NA TRBJ1-1 NA TRBV18 TGTGCCAGCTCACCGGCCACGTTGAACACTGAAGCTTTCTTT CASSPATLNTEAFF
few TRBJ1-1 NA TRBV9 TGTGCCAGCAGCGTGGCAGTTAACACTGAAGCTTTCTTT CASSVAVNTEAFF
once TRBJ2-5 NA TRBV7-2 TGTGCCAGCAGCTTAGGTGACAGTGAACAAGAGACCCAGTACTTC CASSLGDSEQETQYF
NA TRBJ1-1 NA TRBV7-2 TGTGCCAGCGGTGGCTGGGGGACTGAAGCTTTCTTT CASGGWGTEAFF
NA TRBJ2-6 TRBD2 TRBV5-4 TGTGCCAGCAGCGTGGACAGCGGGAGCTCTGGGGCCAACGTCCTGACTTTC CASSVDSGSSGANVLTF
NA TRBJ1-1 NA TRBV19 TGTGCCAGTAGTTTATACCCCGGCGAAGCTTTCTTT CASSLYPGEAFF
NA TRBJ1-6 NA TRBV27 TGTGCCAGCAGTCCCCGACAGTCTAATAATTCACCCCTCCACTTT CASSPRQSNNSPLHF
NA TRBJ1-6 NA TRBV7-9 TGTGCCAGCAGCTTTAATTATGGGGGAAATTCACCCCTCCACTTT CASSFNYGGNSPLHF
NA TRBJ2-3 NA TRBV7-9 TGTGCCAGCAGCTTATTCGGGGGGCTGGATACGCAGTATTTT CASSLFGGLDTQYF
NA TRBJ1-1 NA TRBV2 TGTGCCAGCAGCGCCGACAGTGGGGGAACTGAAGCTTTCTTT CASSADSGGTEAFF
NA TRBJ2-7 NA TRBV5-6 TGTGCCAGCAGTCGGGGGACTTCCTACGAGCAGTACTTC CASSRGTSYEQYF
NA TRBJ1-5 NA TRBV6-1 TGTGCCAGCAGTGACAGGGTTCAGCCCCAGCATTTT CASSDRVQPQHF
NA TRBJ1-2 NA TRBV27 TGTGCCAGCGGGGGGAACAGGGCCGTTCTGGCGGAGGGCTACACCTTC CASGGNRAVLAEGYTF
NA TRBJ2-1 TRBD2 TRBV30 TGTGCCTGGACCCGTTTTGGCGGGGGATACAATGAGCAGTTCTTC CAWTRFGGGYNEQFF
NA TRBJ1-1 NA TRBV6-6 TGTGCCAGCAGTTACTCCCTCGGAGCTTTCTTT CASSYSLGAFF
once TRBJ2-5 NA TRBV7-9 TGTGCCAGCAGCTTAGAGTTGGGCAGCGGGGAGACCCAGTACTTC CASSLELGSGETQYF